This T cell receptor beta chain was captured in a study of blood T cell repertoires in COVID-19. Study-level information: Donors in the United States, Italy and Spain gave samples during acute or convalescent COVID-19. Sample material is recorded as cDNA or gDNA derived from T cells, B-cell-depleted T cells, or PBMCs.

This CDR3 has 14 residues. Germline V gene lookup returns CDR1 MDHEN and CDR2 SYDVKM. The V end was cut by 4 bases, the J end by 8 bases, with 14 bases between. As processed by the authors: Using reference gene primer amplification, nucleated cell counts were estimated. Clones were sequenced by immunoSEQ multiplex PCR, and TCRdb holds only the in-frame ones, with some missing. V and J calls and clone size are those listed in that table; D and trimming were worked out from the DNA. The table lists over 75,000 clones, 85% to 90% of them singletons, with less than 6.5% in the top ten. This clonotype was obtained from an elderly woman with active COVID-19. This chain uses TRBV28 with TRBJ2-2; D perhaps matches TRBD2 (6 bases). The sample comprised peripheral blood. The CDR3 coding sequence is TGTGCCAGCAGTTCCTTCGGCGCGGGGGGGGAGCTGTTTTTT. Protein product: CASSSFGAGGELFF.